The rows below give T cell receptor beta chains drawn from one sample of a study of OX40 agonist ivuxolimab in advanced cancers. Measured with immunoSEQ multiplex PCR; TCRdb has only the in-frame clones, and not every one. The sample comprises 60,000 to 70,000 clones, roughly 88% of which are singletons, and approximately 1.5% rests with the top ten. The material was CD4+ or CD8+ T cells sorted from blood, obtained in a trial of the OX40 agonist ivuxolimab. These receptor sequences come from an adult with an advanced solid tumor such as melanoma, head and neck, liver or kidney cancer. Each CDR3 is given with its conserved first and last residue. A D gene is named only where the DNA matches it firmly. Some rows mark clone size as missing; the rest say once, few, many or name a class of expanded clone.

D gene,clone size,V gene,J gene,CDR3 DNA,CDR3 protein
-,-,TRBV10-3,TRBJ1-1,TGTGCCATCAGTGAGTCGATAATCCGGAGGGCGAGCACTGAAGCTTTCTTT,CAISESIIRRASTEAFF
TRBD2,few,TRBV5-1,TRBJ2-7,TGCGCCAGCAGCGTCACTCCGGGAGGGCCAGGTCACGAGCAGTACTTC,CASSVTPGGPGHEQYF
-,-,TRBV19,TRBJ2-5,TGTGCCGTGAGTAGTCGACAGAACCAAGAGACCCAGTACTTC,CAVSSRQNQETQYF
-,-,TRBV14,TRBJ2-5,TGTGCCAGCAGCCAACCCTATTACGAGCGACTGCAAGAGACCCAGTACTTC,CASSQPYYERLQETQYF
TRBD1,-,TRBV6-5,TRBJ1-4,TGTGCCAGCCGGGGGACAGGGACTAATGAAAAACTGTTTTTT,CASRGTGTNEKLFF
-,-,TRBV4-3,TRBJ1-1,TGCGCCAGCAGCCAAGGCCTTCGGACTGAAGCTTTCTTT,CASSQGLRTEAFF
-,few,TRBV7-7,TRBJ2-3,TGTGCTAGCAGCTTAGTAGACCGGGATACGCAGTATTTT,CASSLVDRDTQYF
-,-,TRBV5-8,TRBJ2-6,TGTGCCAGCAGCTTGGAAGGGGCCGGGGCCAACGTCCTGACTTTC,CASSLEGAGANVLTF
TRBD2,-,TRBV6-1,TRBJ2-1,TGTGCCACCCCCTCGCGGGAGAACAATGAGCAGTTCTTC,CATPSRENNEQFF
-,-,TRBV6-5,TRBJ2-3,TGTGCCAGCAGCTCTACCGGGCCCAGGGATACGCAGTATTTT,CASSSTGPRDTQYF
-,-,TRBV7-2,TRBJ2-7,TGTGCCAGCAGCTCTAATTCGGGGAAGGACGAGCAGTACTTC,CASSSNSGKDEQYF
-,-,TRBV9,TRBJ2-7,TGTGCCAGCAGCGTTACAGCGGGTCTGAGCTCCTACGAGCAGTACTTC,CASSVTAGLSSYEQYF
TRBD2,-,TRBV5-5,TRBJ2-7,TGTGCCAGCAGCTTGGGCCTCGGCCTAGCGGGTCGCGAGCAGTACTTC,CASSLGLGLAGREQYF
-,-,TRBV18,TRBJ2-7,TGTGCCAGCTCACCACCGCGGTGGGGCAGGAGTTCCTACGAGCAGTACTTC,CASSPPRWGRSSYEQYF
-,-,TRBV4-3,TRBJ1-1,TGCGCCAGCAGCCAAGATCAGGAAGCGAGATATGAAGCTTTCTTT,CASSQDQEARYEAFF
-,-,TRBV10-3,TRBJ1-4,TGTGCCATCAGTGAAAGTAAGACACAAACTAATGAAAAACTGTTTTTT,CAISESKTQTNEKLFF
-,-,TRBV19,TRBJ1-1,TGTGCCAGTAGTATAGATGGCGGGAATGTGGCTTTCTTT,CASSIDGGNVAFF
-,-,TRBV6-5,TRBJ2-7,TGTGCCAGCAGTTACTCGTGGGGGAGAGAGCAGTACTTC,CASSYSWGREQYF
TRBD1,-,TRBV6-5,TRBJ1-1,TGTGCCAGCAGCCCCCGGACAGGGCGTTCTGAAGCTTTCTTT,CASSPRTGRSEAFF
-,-,TRBV5-6,TRBJ1-1,TGTGCCAGCAGCTTGGGGCAGCTCGGGGTGGGCACTGAAGCTTTCTTT,CASSLGQLGVGTEAFF
-,-,TRBV19,TRBJ2-7,TGTGCCAGTAGCTTCGGACAGGGAGGGGGCTACGAGCAGTACTTC,CASSFGQGGGYEQYF
-,-,TRBV28,TRBJ1-5,TGTGCCAGCAGTACAGATAGCAATCAGCCCCAGCATTTT,CASSTDSNQPQHF
-,once,TRBV19,TRBJ2-7,TGTGCCAGTAGTACATTGACCGGGATCTCCTACGAGCAGTACTTC,CASSTLTGISYEQYF
TRBD2,-,TRBV27,TRBJ2-6,TGTGCCAGCAGTTTATCGTGGGGGGGATGGGCAGGCAGGGCCAACGTCCTGACTTTC,CASSLSWGGWAGRANVLTF
-,once,TRBV5-1,TRBJ1-2,TGCGCCAGCAGCCAACAGCGATATGGCTACACCTTC,CASSQQRYGYTF
-,-,TRBV6-6,TRBJ1-5,TGTGCCAGCAGCCCTAATGGGATTAATCAGCCCCAGCATTTT,CASSPNGINQPQHF
-,once,TRBV19,TRBJ2-1,TGTGCCAGTAGTATAAGGTGGACGAAAGGGCCATGGAATGAGCAGTTCTTC,CASSIRWTKGPWNEQFF
-,-,TRBV5-1,TRBJ2-5,TGCGCCAGCGCCTACGGACAGTCCCAAGAGACCCAGTACTTC,CASAYGQSQETQYF
TRBD1,-,TRBV28,TRBJ1-6,TGTGCCAGCAGTTCAGGGGGCGCGTATAATTCACCCCTCCACTTT,CASSSGGAYNSPLHF
-,-,TRBV4-3,TRBJ2-2,TGCGCCAGCAGCCAAGATGCTAGGAACACCGGGGAGCTGTTTTTT,CASSQDARNTGELFF
TRBD1,-,TRBV7-7,TRBJ2-7,TGTGCTAGCAGCCGTAACCCTGGTGGGACAGGGGAGGGAAACTCCTACGAGCAGTACTTC,CASSRNPGGTGEGNSYEQYF
-,-,TRBV5-6,TRBJ2-5,TGTGCCAGCAGCTTGGTCGGGGCCCCAGAGACCCAGTACTTC,CASSLVGAPETQYF
TRBD2,-,TRBV11-2,TRBJ2-7,TGTGCCAGCACCCTATCGGGTTCTAGCGGGACCTCCTACGAGCAGTACTTC,CASTLSGSSGTSYEQYF
TRBD2,-,TRBV11-1,TRBJ2-1,TGTGCCAGCAGCCGGACTAGCGGGAGTTACAATGAGCAGTTCTTC,CASSRTSGSYNEQFF
-,-,TRBV19,TRBJ1-3,TGTGCCAGTAGTGCTCTCCTGAGGGCCGTTTGGGGGAACTCTGGAAACACCATATATTTT,CASSALLRAVWGNSGNTIYF
-,-,TRBV4-2,TRBJ2-5,TGTGCCAGCAGCCAAGAATATAGCCAAGAGACCCAGTACTTC,CASSQEYSQETQYF
-,-,TRBV6-1,TRBJ2-5,TGTGCCAGCAGCGTGAGGGAGAAAGAGACCCAGTACTTC,CASSVREKETQYF
TRBD1,-,TRBV19,TRBJ2-2,TGTGCCAGTAGTACGGGGACAGGCGAATACTCGAACACCGGGGAGCTGTTTTTT,CASSTGTGEYSNTGELFF
-,-,TRBV9,TRBJ2-1,TGTGCCAGCAGCGCCTCGGAAGGTGAGCAGTTCTTC,CASSASEGEQFF
-,-,TRBV11-3,TRBJ2-3,TGTGCCAGCAGCATCGGTGATACGCAGTATTTT,CASSIGDTQYF
-,-,TRBV2,TRBJ2-7,TGTGCCAGCAGTGAGGGGAACAGGGAATCCTACGAGCAGTACTTC,CASSEGNRESYEQYF
TRBD1,once,TRBV19,TRBJ1-4,TGTGCCAGTTGTGACAGGGGGCGCGATGAAAAACTGTTTTTT,CASCDRGRDEKLFF
-,-,TRBV7-8,TRBJ2-1,TGTGCCAGCAGCTTAGGAGCGGGCTCCTACAATGAGCAGTTCTTC,CASSLGAGSYNEQFF